This T cell receptor beta chain was sequenced for a study of OX40 agonist ivuxolimab in advanced cancers. The table lists this clone with a count of one. The protocol was immunoSEQ multiplex PCR, while the TCRdb copy is restricted to in-frame clones and leaves out a portion. The sample records tens of thousands of clones, just under 90% being singletons. The sequence came from an adult with an advanced solid tumor such as melanoma, head and neck, liver or kidney cancer. Sequenced here: CD4+ or CD8+ T cells sorted from blood, sampled in a trial of the OX40 agonist ivuxolimab.

The CDR3, as DNA: TGTGCCAGCAGTTTACTTCTCACAGATACGCAGTATTTT. This sequence encodes CASSLLLTDTQYF. V gene TRBV27 combines with J gene TRBJ2-3; no clear D. The CDR3 is made up of 13 amino acids. CDR1 MNHEY and CDR2 SMNVEV come from the germline V gene (reference sequence). Trimming removed 2 bases from V and 2 bases from J, with 5 bases in between.